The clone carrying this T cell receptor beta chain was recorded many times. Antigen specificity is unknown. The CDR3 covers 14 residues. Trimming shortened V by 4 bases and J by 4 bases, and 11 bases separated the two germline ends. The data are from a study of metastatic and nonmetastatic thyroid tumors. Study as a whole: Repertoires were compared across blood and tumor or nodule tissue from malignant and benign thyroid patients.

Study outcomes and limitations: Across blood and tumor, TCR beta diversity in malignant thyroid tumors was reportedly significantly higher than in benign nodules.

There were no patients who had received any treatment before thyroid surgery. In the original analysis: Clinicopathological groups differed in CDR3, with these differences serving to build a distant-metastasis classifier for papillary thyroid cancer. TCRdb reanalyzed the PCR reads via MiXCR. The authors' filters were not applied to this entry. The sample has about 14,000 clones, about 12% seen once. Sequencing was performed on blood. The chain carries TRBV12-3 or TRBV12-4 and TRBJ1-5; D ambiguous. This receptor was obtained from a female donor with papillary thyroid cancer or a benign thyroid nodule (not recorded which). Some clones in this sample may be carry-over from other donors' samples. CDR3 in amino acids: CASSSVSANQPQHF. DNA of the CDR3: TGTGCCAGCAGTTCTGTATCTGCTAATCAGCCCCAGCATTTT.